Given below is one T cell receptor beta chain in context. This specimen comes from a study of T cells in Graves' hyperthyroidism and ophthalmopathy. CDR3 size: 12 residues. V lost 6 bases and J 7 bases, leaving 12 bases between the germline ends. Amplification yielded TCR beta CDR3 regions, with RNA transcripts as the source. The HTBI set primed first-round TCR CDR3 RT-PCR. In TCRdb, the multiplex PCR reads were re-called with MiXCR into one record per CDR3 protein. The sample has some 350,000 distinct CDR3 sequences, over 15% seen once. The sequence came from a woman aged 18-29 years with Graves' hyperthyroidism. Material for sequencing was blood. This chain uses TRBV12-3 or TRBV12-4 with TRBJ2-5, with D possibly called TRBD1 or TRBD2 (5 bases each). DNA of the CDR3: TGTGCCAGCAGGGGACCGACGGGGACCCAGTACTTC. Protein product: CASRGPTGTQYF.